This T cell receptor beta chain was obtained from a study of blood T cell repertoires in COVID-19. About the research overall: Spain, Italy and the United States supplied samples that represented acute and convalescent COVID-19. In each case, the material was cDNA or gDNA derived from T cells, B-cell-depleted T cells, or PBMCs.

This CDR3 contains 16 residues. J gave up 8 bases and V 3 bases, and 11 bases lay outside the gene matches. Germline assignment: CDR1 LNHNV and CDR2 YYDKDF (reference sequence). In the original analysis: Researchers report that nucleated cell counts were estimated from reference gene primer amplification. The table came from immunoSEQ multiplex PCR; TCRdb's copy has only in-frame clones and leaves some out. The DNA gave D and trimming, while V, J and clone size come from that table. The sample includes around 100,000 clones, approximately 88% of them seen just once. The chain uses TRBV15 and TRBJ2-1, with 9 nucleotides matching TRBD1. This receptor was obtained from a woman in her seventies with acute or convalescent COVID-19. The sequencing sample was made of peripheral blood. CDR3 sequence reads: CATSRPDRGSGDEQFF. CDR3 coding DNA: TGTGCCACCAGCAGGCCCGACAGGGGGTCAGGAGATGAGCAGTTCTTC.